This T cell receptor (beta chain) was sequenced in a study of T cell responses to AZD1222 COVID-19 vaccine (dated by TCRdb to about 2021). Some background on the complete study: Because spike-specific TCR depth and breadth did not differ between the two schedules, AZD1222 recipients who got a second dose at roughly 4 weeks were pooled with those who got a second dose at roughly 12 weeks. A total of 233 trial participants underwent TCR sequencing, of whom more than 200 had received two doses of AZD1222 and 26 had received two doses of the MenACWY control vaccine. Trial participants were enrolled by age into subgroups of 18-55, 56-69 and 70-plus years, and about 150, 27 and 61 TCR-sequenced participants, respectively, were included in these subgroups.

From its cysteine to its phenylalanine, the CDR3 spans 11 amino acids. Only the CDR3 part of the read is kept: 33 bases, read in frame from the first base. V lost 4 bases and J lost 7 bases; the stretch between them is 10 bases long. CDR1 and CDR2 are drawn from the germline V gene (reference sequence): DFQATT, SNEGSKA. Regarding this clone: It has no known antigen specificity. Base qualities are not recorded, but no much larger clone differs from it by a single base.

General conclusions and limits of the study: Conclusions about previously exposed vaccinees were limited because only six AZD1222 recipients were SARS-CoV-2 seropositive at baseline. The 56-69-year group was small, and its depth increase did not reach significance, likely because of low power. CD4 TCRs associated with the vaccine covered the entire spike protein, and the dominant responses were in regions 160-218 and 743-854. Nearly half of unique spike-specific TCRs reportedly recognized epitopes outside regions mutated in the B.1.351 and B.1.1.7 variants. Participants were mostly white British, with more females than males. The authors suggested clonal diversity may have been underestimated. After two AZD1222 doses, spike-specific TCR breadth and depth were significantly higher than at day 0 and than in MenACWY recipients. Because no day 14 peak-response samples were available, the repertoires could be characterized only after the peak T cell response.

The CDR3 regions of human TCRbeta chains were analyzed by immunosequencing. In the paper's pipeline: TCRs in the repertoires were compared against a reference library of SARS-CoV-2-specific TCRs that had been generated with the MIRA antigen-specificity platform. Breadth was defined as the fraction of unique TCRs that were SARS-CoV-2-associated. Depth was defined as the fraction of total T cells that were SARS-CoV-2-associated. Using the MIRA data, each spike-specific TCR was assigned both to the spike region to which the TCR was reactive and to a CD4 or CD8 class. Log10-transformed breadth and depth values were compared by one-way ANOVA with Sidak's multiple comparisons tests. TCRdb provides this immuneACCESS table in a form limited to in-frame rearrangements. Some clones are lacking; in checked studies, under half of them reflect an unresolved V gene, and why the rest are absent is not known. D and trimming come from the DNA, and the V and J calls and clone size come from that table. The sample table records 200,000 or so clones; roughly 90% of these occur just once. The ten most abundant clones make up nearly 1% of the sample.

Interpreted using the paper, the time point label stands for: baseline before first vaccination. Vaccinee samples were obtained from the UK trials COV001 and COV002, which included a single-blind randomized controlled phase 2/3 trial of AZD1222 (ChAdOx1 nCoV-19) in healthy adults. Trial participant PBMC samples were collected at day 0 and day 28 after the second dose for TCRbeta chain sequencing. This chain joins TRBV20-1 to TRBJ1-1; the D gene is perhaps TRBD1, on 5 matching bases. This clonotype was sampled from an adult in good health. This specimen consisted of peripheral blood, obtained on day 0 of AZD1222 vaccination. The CDR3 has the sequence CSAIGASEAFF. The bases read TGCAGTGCTATAGGGGCCAGTGAAGCTTTCTTT.